These T cell receptor beta chains were read from a single sample in a study of blood T cell repertoires in COVID-19. Clones were read by immunoSEQ multiplex PCR, and TCRdb kept only the in-frame ones, dropping some. The table shows approximately 53,000 clones, with 82% occurring only once. Material for sequencing was peripheral blood. The receptors come from a woman aged 60-75 years with acute or convalescent COVID-19. CDR3s include the opening cysteine and the closing phenylalanine or tryptophan. Each record gives: clone size, D gene, V gene, J gene, CDR3 protein, CDR3 DNA. The D gene is left open where the match is weak. The listing skips clone size in some rows; elsewhere it reads once, few, many or a size class.

>.|TRBD2|TRBV5-4|TRBJ2-3
CASSLWSGRGDTQYF
TGTGCCAGCAGCTTGTGGAGCGGGAGGGGAGATACGCAGTATTTT
>.|TRBD2|TRBV7-3|TRBJ2-3
CASSSRLAGGLADTQYF
TGTGCCAGCAGCTCCAGACTAGCGGGGGGTTTAGCAGATACGCAGTATTTT
>.|.|TRBV6-4|TRBJ2-6
CASSPQRSDTVSGANVLTF
TGTGCCAGCAGCCCCCAGAGATCCGACACGGTCTCTGGGGCCAACGTCCTGACTTTC
>.|TRBD1|TRBV30|TRBJ1-5
CAWSALTGGGNQPQHF
TGTGCCTGGAGTGCCCTAACAGGGGGAGGGAATCAGCCCCAGCATTTT
>once|.|TRBV5-6|TRBJ1-1
CASSTIQGLNTEAFF
TGTGCCAGCAGTACCATCCAGGGGCTGAACACTGAAGCTTTCTTT
>.|.|TRBV19|TRBJ1-1
CASKGLGNTEAFF
TGTGCCAGTAAAGGACTGGGGAACACTGAAGCTTTCTTT
>.|.|TRBV24-1|TRBJ2-7
CATSDLAFRGTIYEQYF
TGTGCCACCAGTGATTTGGCATTTCGGGGGACCATCTACGAGCAGTACTTC
>.|.|TRBV4-2|TRBJ1-1
CASTPRERKNTEAFF
TGTGCCAGCACCCCAAGAGAGCGTAAGAACACTGAAGCTTTCTTT
>.|TRBD2|TRBV7-2|TRBJ2-2
CASSLEASGRALAGELFF
TGTGCCAGCAGCTTAGAAGCTAGCGGGAGGGCGTTGGCCGGGGAGCTGTTTTTT
>.|.|TRBV21-1|TRBJ2-7
CASGKGQATYEQYF
TGTGCCAGCGGCAAGGGACAGGCAACCTACGAGCAGTACTTC
>.|.|TRBV5-1|TRBJ1-2
CASSLAETYGYTF
TGCGCCAGCAGCTTGGCGGAGACCTATGGCTACACCTTC
>.|TRBD1|TRBV6-6|TRBJ1-2
CASSPTGDYGYTF
TGTGCCAGCAGCCCTACAGGGGACTATGGCTACACCTTC
>.|.|TRBV5-1|TRBJ1-2
CASSALYGQSYGYTF
TGCGCCAGCAGCGCCCTTTATGGGCAAAGCTATGGCTACACCTTC
>.|.|TRBV7-2|TRBJ2-1
CASSFGGYAYNEQFF
TGTGCCAGCAGCTTCGGCGGGTACGCCTACAATGAGCAGTTCTTC
>.|TRBD1|TRBV6-6|TRBJ1-1
CASPPPYRPGGTEAFF
TGTGCCAGCCCTCCCCCATACAGACCAGGGGGCACTGAAGCTTTCTTT
>.|.|TRBV19|TRBJ2-1
CASSIGSRSLGGYAEQFF
TGTGCCAGTAGTATAGGATCCAGATCCTTGGGGGGATACGCTGAGCAGTTCTTC
>.|.|TRBV9|TRBJ1-1
CASGGGGMNTEAFF
TGTGCCAGCGGCGGTGGGGGGATGAACACTGAAGCTTTCTTT
>few|TRBD1|TRBV30|TRBJ1-2
CALPDRNINYGYTF
TGTGCCTTACCGGACAGGAATATTAACTATGGCTACACCTTC
>.|.|TRBV3-1/TRBV3-2|TRBJ2-7
CASSHTGLSRASSYEQYF
TGTGCCAGCAGCCATACGGGGTTGAGTCGAGCCAGCTCCTACGAGCAGTACTTC
>.|TRBD1|TRBV7-3|TRBJ1-1
CASSGDRGSGTEAFF
TGTGCCAGCAGCGGGGACAGGGGGTCGGGCACTGAAGCTTTCTTT
>once|TRBD1|TRBV10-3|TRBJ1-5
CATRTGYNQPQHF
TGTGCCACGCGGACAGGGTACAATCAGCCCCAGCATTTT
>.|.|TRBV7-2|TRBJ1-1
CASSLAMAGNTEAFF
TGTGCCAGCAGCTTAGCGATGGCGGGGAACACTGAAGCTTTCTTT
>.|TRBD2|TRBV3-1/TRBV3-2|TRBJ2-1
CASSQLAVRGGDEQFF
TGTGCCAGCAGCCAACTGGCGGTTCGGGGGGGTGATGAGCAGTTCTTC
>.|TRBD2|TRBV19|TRBJ2-7
CASSRTSGASYEQYF
TGTGCCAGTAGCCGGACTAGCGGAGCCTCCTACGAGCAGTACTTC
>.|TRBD2|TRBV9|TRBJ2-5
CASSVSSGPQETQYF
TGTGCCAGCAGCGTGTCTAGCGGTCCCCAAGAGACCCAGTACTTC
>.|.|TRBV30|TRBJ1-2
CACGGGRGSYGYTF
TGTGCCTGTGGGGGGGGCCGCGGGAGCTATGGCTACACCTTC
>few|.|TRBV3-1/TRBV3-2|TRBJ1-5
CASSPGKGQPQHF
TGTGCCAGCAGTCCAGGGAAGGGGCAGCCCCAGCATTTT
>.|.|TRBV12-3/TRBV12-4|TRBJ1-5
CASSFRGNQPQHF
TGTGCCAGCAGTTTTAGGGGGAATCAGCCCCAGCATTTT
>.|.|TRBV12-3/TRBV12-4|TRBJ1-5
CASSSDNGPQHF
TGTGCCAGCAGTTCGGACAACGGGCCCCAGCATTTT
>.|.|TRBV28|TRBJ1-1
CASRRFAEAFF
TGTGCCAGCAGGAGGTTCGCTGAAGCTTTCTTT
>.|.|TRBV5-4|TRBJ1-2
CASSLGGQSLSYGYTF
TGTGCCAGCAGCTTGGGCGGACAGAGTTTGAGCTATGGCTACACCTTC
>once|TRBD1|TRBV14|TRBJ2-1
CASSPARTGQQFF
TGTGCCAGCAGCCCCGCCCGGACAGGGCAGCAGTTCTTC
>.|TRBD1|TRBV2|TRBJ1-2
CARLTGGNYGYTF
TGTGCCAGACTAACAGGGGGCAACTATGGCTACACCTTC
>once|TRBD1|TRBV7-8|TRBJ1-5
CATRQGQAQPQHF
TGTGCCACCCGACAGGGTCAGGCTCAGCCCCAGCATTTT
>.|TRBD1|TRBV2|TRBJ1-5
CASSEHTWGQGGQPQHF
TGTGCCAGCAGTGAACATACATGGGGACAGGGGGGACAGCCCCAGCATTTT
>.|TRBD1|TRBV10-3|TRBJ1-1
CAISDLDRAFTEAFF
TGTGCCATCAGCGACTTGGACAGGGCCTTCACTGAAGCTTTCTTT
>.|.|TRBV6-1|TRBJ1-2
CASSEAHYPDSTSNYGYTF
TGTGCCAGCAGTGAAGCCCATTACCCGGACAGCACTTCTAACTATGGCTACACCTTC
>.|TRBD2|TRBV5-4|TRBJ2-3
CASSPRLAGGGRTDTQYF
TGTGCCAGCAGCCCCAGACTAGCGGGAGGCGGAAGAACAGATACGCAGTATTTT
>.|TRBD2|TRBV28|TRBJ2-5
CASSPPWTSGGAKTQYF
TGTGCCAGCAGTCCCCCATGGACTAGCGGGGGGGCGAAGACCCAGTACTTC
>.|.|TRBV9|TRBJ2-7
CASGETGPQYF
TGTGCCAGCGGCGAAACAGGACCGCAGTACTTC
>.|TRBD2|TRBV6-5|TRBJ2-5
CAVAGGNQETQYF
TGTGCCGTAGCCGGGGGGAACCAAGAGACCCAGTACTTC